The rows below give T cell receptor beta chains drawn from one sample of a study of cytomegalovirus exposure and HLA in healthy donors. Profiled with immunoSEQ multiplex PCR; TCRdb holds only in-frame clones, not every one. The sample holds approximately 290,000 clones, approximately 80% seen once. The sequencing input was PBMCs. The receptors stem from a girl aged 2-10 years in good health and CMV-seronegative. The conserved cysteine and the conserved F or W are not part of the CDR3 here. The order of the fields is V gene, J gene, CDR3 protein.

TRBV10-3	TRBJ2-3	AIRGGVTDTQY
TRBV7-2	TRBJ2-5	ASSFWTSGEGAQY
TRBV6-4	TRBJ2-1	ASSYRWGNEQF
TRBV10-3	TRBJ2-7	AISESDSSANEQY
TRBV28	TRBJ1-1	ASSFLRGGDTEAF
TRBV19	TRBJ2-7	ASLLVYEQY
TRBV7-9	TRBJ1-2	ASSLQGSGYT
TRBV27	TRBJ2-1	ASNYGIHRGSYNEQF
TRBV4-1	TRBJ1-2	ASSPDRSNYGYT
TRBV11-2	TRBJ1-1	ASSPFTEAF
TRBV4-2	TRBJ1-1	ASIRQGGNMNTEAF
TRBV2	TRBJ2-1	ASGLTSSYNEQF
TRBV2	TRBJ1-6	ASLRDRGYPLH
TRBV6-1	TRBJ2-3	ASSADSEPPDTQY
TRBV28	TRBJ2-7	ASAVLYEQY
TRBV29-1	TRBJ1-1	SVEEIARDTEAF
TRBV28	TRBJ2-1	ASSSWEGRPNEQF
TRBV9	TRBJ2-5	ASSAERSEETQY
TRBV7-2	TRBJ1-6	ASSSTTGNSPLH
TRBV11-2	-	ASSLAVGQLYEQY
TRBV7-6	TRBJ2-3	ASSLVLWASGSTDTQY
TRBV7-2	TRBJ1-5	ASSLGAGSNQPQH
TRBV28	TRBJ1-5	ASSLPGGGGQPQH
TRBV13	TRBJ1-2	ASSFLQGPYGYT
TRBV4-1	TRBJ1-2	ASSPAWGRIFYGYT
TRBV25-1	TRBJ1-1	ASSESGGNTEAF
TRBV21-1	TRBJ2-7	ASQIRTSSPGRQY
TRBV6-5	TRBJ1-6	ASSYVVYNSPLH
TRBV11-2	TRBJ1-6	ASSLWTSNSPLH
TRBV5-4	TRBJ2-7	ASSLVAGDYEQY
TRBV9	TRBJ1-2	ASSDVGGYT
TRBV5-4	TRBJ2-1	ASSFLGGLNNEQF
TRBV11-2	TRBJ2-1	ASSLVTDYNEQF
TRBV27	TRBJ1-5	ASSLYGTPYSNQPQH